Presented here are 20 T cell receptor beta chains from one specimen sequenced in a study of identical twins. TCRdb analysed the 5' RACE reads with MiXCR anew, one entry per CDR3 protein. Counted here are 410,000 or so distinct CDR3 sequences, roughly 20% occurring once; the ten biggest clones make up approximately 12%. Sequencing used naive T cells sorted from blood. These receptors all stem from a man aged 50-59 years in good health.

This clonotype appeared a few times. The rearrangement joins TRBV4-3 to TRBJ2-3, with 11 bases identical to TRBD2. The CDR3 spans 16 residues. Germline V CDR1 and CDR2: LGHNA, YSLEER. The V segment lost 1 base and the J segment 6 bases; nucleotides outside the gene matches: 6. The CDR3 nucleotides are TGCGCCAGCAGCCAAGGCAGTAGCGGGGGGGCCGATACGCAGTATTTT. This encodes CASSQGSSGGADTQYF.

V and J are TRBV9 and TRBJ2-3, with TRBD2 matching 7 bases. This CDR3 is 15 amino acids long. Germline V CDR1 and CDR2: SGDLS, YYNGEE. With V trimmed by 0 bases and J by 0 bases, 1 base remained unmatched. The DNA of the CDR3 is TGTGCCAGCAGCGTAGAGGGACTAAGCACAGATACGCAGTATTTT. Translated: CASSVEGLSTDTQYF.

This clonotype was seen repeatedly, ten times or more. CDR3 in amino acids: CSAETGSYEQYF. CDR3 nucleotides: TGCAGCGCAGAGACAGGATCCTACGAGCAGTACTTC. The rearrangement joins TRBV29-1 to TRBJ2-7, with D possibly TRBD1 on 6 matching bases. Trimming stripped 7 bases from V and 1 base from J, with 11 bases between. Germline V CDR1 and CDR2: SQVTM, ANQGSEA. The length of the CDR3 is 12 residues.

The chain uses TRBV10-3 and TRBJ2-7; 8 bases map to TRBD1. Germline V CDR1 and CDR2: ENHRY, SYGVKD. The CDR3 totals 17 residues. Losses at the gene ends were 6 bases for V and 1 base for J; bases not matched to a gene: 14. CDR3: CAIRRGQAATGSYEQYF. CDR3 in DNA: TGTGCCATCAGGAGGGGACAGGCCGCAACGGGGTCCTACGAGCAGTACTTC.

This clonotype has more than one count but fewer than ten. The chain employs TRBV20-1 and TRBJ2-7, with 8 bases fitting TRBD2. This CDR3 comprises 12 residues. J was trimmed by 13 bases and V by 5 bases; bases with no gene match: 13. From germline, CDR1 is DFQATT and CDR2 SNEGSKA (reference sequence). The CDR3 region has the DNA TGCAGTGCTCCGGGACTAGATCGGGTGGGTTACTTC. Translated, it gives CSAPGLDRVGYF.

J is TRBJ2-3 and V is TRBV11-2; the D is unclear. The assigned J gene may be wrong: the sequence end matches TRBJ1-5 better. Germline assignment: CDR1 SGHAT and CDR2 FQNNGV. The CDR3 has 16 amino acids. CDR3 region: CASSLEAGSSTDTQHF. CDR3 DNA sequence: TGTGCCAGCAGCTTAGAGGCAGGATCTAGCACAGATACGCAGCATTTT.

This clonotype has just a few counts. The V gene is TRBV10-3, the J gene TRBJ2-2; D gene uncertain. V was shortened by 6 bases and J by 6 bases, with 8 bases between the two germline ends. The CDR3 consists of 12 residues. Germline CDR1 ENHRY, CDR2 SYGVKD. The CDR3 is CAIRGGPGELFF. CDR3 sequence (DNA): TGTGCCATCAGAGGCGGTCCCGGGGAGCTGTTTTTT.

This rearrangement joins TRBV6-2 or TRBV6-3 to TRBJ2-1, with 7 bases lining up with TRBD2. J gave up 7 bases and V 6 bases, and 9 bases lay outside the gene matches. CDR1 is MNHEY, CDR2 SVGEGT, per germline. The CDR3 is 14 amino acids. The CDR3: CASRLSGIWNEQFF. CDR3 nucleotide sequence: TGTGCCAGCAGACTCAGCGGGATTTGGAATGAGCAGTTCTTC.

In this sample, this clonotype turned up a few times. The chain carries TRBV5-1 and TRBJ2-5; 7 bases fit TRBD2. Germline-derived CDR1 and CDR2 are SGHRS and YFSETQ. V was pared by 4 bases and J by 3 bases, with 6 bases of the junction left unmatched. This CDR3 has 14 residues. Written as DNA, the CDR3 is TGCGCCAGCAGCCCGGGACGGGGGGAAGAGACCCAGTACTTC. It is translated as CASSPGRGEETQYF.

This clonotype was observed many times. The chain couples TRBV13 to TRBJ2-2; D unclear. The germline V gene encodes CDR1 PRHDT and CDR2 FYEKMQ (reference sequence). Trimming took 1 base from V and 0 from J, leaving 6 bases between them. The CDR3 totals 15 residues. The CDR3 loop reads CASSLVTSNTGELFF. The CDR3 bases are TGTGCCAGCAGCTTAGTAACTTCGAACACCGGGGAGCTGTTTTTT. The full variable domain, its missing parts supplied by reference TRBV13 and TRBJ2-2, is AAGVIQSPRHLIKEKRETATLKCYPIPRHDTVYWYQQGPGQDPQFLISFYEKMQSDKGSIPDRFSAQQFSDYHSELNMSSLELGDSALYFCASSLVTSNTGELFFGEGSRLTVL.

This clonotype has ten or more counts. The chain has TRBV24-1 and TRBJ2-1; TRBD2 matches at 10 bases. The trim removed 3 bases at V and 7 bases at J, leaving 11 bases unmatched. There are 17 residues in the CDR3. Germline loops: CDR1 KGHDR, CDR2 SFDVKD. CDR3 region: CATSDRVRAGGGNEQFF. The CDR3 bases are TGTGCCACCAGTGATCGGGTCAGAGCGGGAGGGGGAAATGAGCAGTTCTTC.

This clonotype has a count of ten or more. This chain connects TRBV4-3 to TRBJ2-1, with D unclear. The CDR3 is made up of 17 amino acids. Germline values: CDR1 LGHNA, CDR2 YSLEER. The germline V and J ends were trimmed by 0 bases and 1 base, with 13 bases remaining between them. CDR3 loop: CASSQDDTPPSYNEQFF. The CDR3 DNA reads TGCGCCAGCAGCCAAGATGATACACCTCCTTCCTACAATGAGCAGTTCTTC.

In its sample, this clonotype was seen many times. The rearrangement links TRBV11-1 to TRBJ2-1; 16 bases are a match to TRBD2. Germline loops: CDR1 SGHAT, CDR2 FQDESV (reference sequence). The CDR3 is 16 residues long. Losses at the gene ends were 5 bases for V and 8 bases for J; bases not matched to a gene: 6. The CDR3 here is CASSPRGTSGRDEQFF. The CDR3 DNA sequence: TGTGCCAGCAGCCCCAGGGGGACTAGCGGGAGGGATGAGCAGTTCTTC.

This clonotype came up a few times. The gene calls are TRBV3-1 and TRBJ2-5, with TRBD2 as a possible D gene (5 bases). CDR1 LGHDT and CDR2 YNNKEL come from the germline V gene (reference sequence). The V gene lost 4 bases and the J gene lost 5 bases, with 14 bases spanning the gap. The CDR3 sequence is 14 residues long. DNA for the CDR3: TGTGCCAGCAGCCCTCTGGGAGACCCGGAGACCCAGTACTTC. It specifies CASSPLGDPETQYF.

This CDR3 is CATKGQISNQPQHF. For the CDR3, the DNA is TGTGCCACCAAGGGACAGATTAGCAATCAGCCCCAGCATTTT. The J gene is TRBJ1-5, the V gene TRBV28; TRBD1 matches 7 bases. CDR3 length equals 14 residues. J was trimmed by 0 bases and V by 10 bases; bases with no gene match: 6. The germline V gene has CDR1 MDHEN and CDR2 SYDVKM.

This clonotype was counted a single time. The chain joins TRBV4-2 to TRBJ2-1; TRBD2 agrees at 9 bases. The CDR3 contains 17 residues. Germline V lookup: CDR1 LGHNA, CDR2 YNFKEQ. Unmatched junction bases numbered 9, after V lost 1 base and J lost 5 bases. This CDR3 reads CASSQGQGLAGNNEQFF. The CDR3 DNA sequence: TGTGCCAGCAGCCAAGGTCAGGGGCTAGCGGGAAACAATGAGCAGTTCTTC.

This clonotype was seen many times. The gene calls are TRBV27 and TRBJ1-5, with 7 bases that match TRBD1. The ends lost 6 bases at V and 3 bases at J; junction bases unmatched: 5. CDR1 MNHEY and CDR2 SMNVEV come from the germline V gene (reference sequence). The CDR3 runs 14 residues. CDR3 protein: CASSKTGFNQPQHF. CDR3 bases: TGTGCCAGCAGCAAGACAGGGTTCAATCAGCCCCAGCATTTT.

In its sample, this clonotype was seen many times. J is TRBJ2-7 and V is TRBV7-2; TRBD2 agrees at 10 bases. V gave up 5 bases and J gave up 9 bases; unmatched junction bases: 10. This CDR3 has 14 amino acids. Germline-derived CDR1 and CDR2 are SGHTA and FQGNSA. The CDR3 DNA sequence: TGTGCCAGCAGCCCACCTAGCGGGGGTAGCGTGCAGTACTTC. It yields the protein CASSPPSGGSVQYF.

The table lists this clonotype with a few counts. The genes are TRBV12-3 or TRBV12-4 and TRBJ2-7; the D gene is possibly TRBD2 (6 bases). Between the trimmed V and J ends, which lost 3 bases and 5 bases, there was a span of 17 bases. This CDR3 contains 15 residues. For the CDR3, the DNA is TGTGCCAGCAGTTTCAGTCTCCGGGGGATTGACGAGCAGTACTTC. Translation gives CASSFSLRGIDEQYF.

This chain uses TRBV5-1 with TRBJ2-1; D possibly corresponds to TRBD2 (5 bases). CDR1 SGHRS and CDR2 YFSETQ come from the germline V gene. Trimming cost V 1 base and J 10 bases, with 18 bases left between them. CDR3 length: 15 amino acids. The CDR3 sequence: CASSLRLAEVGEQFF. The CDR3 bases are TGCGCCAGCAGCTTGCGCCTAGCCGAGGTAGGCGAGCAGTTCTTC.